This TCR beta chain was captured by sequencing in a study of blood T cells in healthy people across ages. For the study at large: Per two T cells, template switching captured roughly one barcoded beta molecule. Study results and caveats: Measured against age, TCR beta diversity per million T cells decreased in a roughly linear manner.

Using a J-beta primer mix together with a sample-barcoded 5' primer, a second PCR was run for roughly 6 to 11 cycles. In TCRdb, the 5' RACE reads were re-called with MiXCR into one record per CDR3 protein. The sample carries under 850,000 distinct CDR3 sequences, approximately 35% recorded once. This clonotype was observed at least ten times. What it recognizes is unknown. Trimming at V came to 5 bases and at J to 15 bases, leaving 8 bases not matched to a gene. This CDR3 is built from 12 residues. The chain recombines TRBV12-3 or TRBV12-4 with TRBJ2-1, with 9 bases that match TRBD1. Sequences were obtained from blood. This sequence originates from a man younger than 35 in good health. The CDR3 nucleotides are TGTGCCAGCAGTCGAAAGGGACAGGGTCGGTTCTTC. Amino acid sequence: CASSRKGQGRFF.